The source of this TCR beta chain is a study of blood T cell repertoires in COVID-19. Recovered status applied to Cohort 3 donors who had two consecutive negative PCRs. It also applied to those with clearance or with symptom resolution. Here immunoSEQ multiplex PCR was the method, and the copy in TCRdb shows in-frame clones only, minus some. This table holds some 400,000 clones, roughly 86% found once. Trimming shortened V by 5 bases and J by 8 bases, and 25 bases separated the two germline ends. In germline, CDR1 is MNHEY, CDR2 SVGEGT. The CDR3 has 18 residues. What was sequenced was PBMCs or T cells enriched from blood (not recorded which). The TCR originated in a man aged 25 to 40 who had recovered from COVID-19. This rearrangement joins TRBV6-2 or TRBV6-3 to TRBJ1-6; TRBD1 is a possible D gene (5 bases). This CDR3 reads CASSPFIGGGRQDSPLHF. The DNA for the CDR3 is TGTGCCAGCAGTCCGTTTATCGGCGGGGGAAGGCAGGATTCACCCCTCCACTTT.